One and the same sample provided the 30 T cell receptor beta chains below, sequenced in a study of blood T cell repertoires in COVID-19. The table came from immunoSEQ multiplex PCR; TCRdb's copy has only in-frame clones and leaves some out. The data show about 220,000 clones, more than 85% seen once. Sequencing was performed on peripheral blood. The origin of the receptors is a man aged 40-49 years with acute or convalescent COVID-19.

The chain joins TRBV11-2 to TRBJ1-1, with D unclear. The CDR3 has 14 residues. CDR1 and CDR2 (germline): SGHAT, FQNNGV. Trimming took off 4 bases at V and 0 bases at J, with 9 bases between the two ends. The CDR3 sequence is CASSSQVLNTEAFF. CDR3 bases: TGTGCCAGCAGCTCCCAGGTTCTGAACACTGAAGCTTTCTTT.

V usage is TRBV7-8 and J usage is TRBJ1-2; 7 bases align to TRBD1. With 2 bases clipped from V and 0 bases from J, the junction kept 3 bases outside the gene matches. Germline V CDR1 and CDR2: SGHVS, FQNEAQ. The CDR3 is 15 residues long. The CDR3 region is CASSLRTGPNYGYTF. CDR3 bases: TGTGCCAGCAGCTTAAGGACAGGCCCTAACTATGGCTACACCTTC.

This clone was seen a few times. V and J are TRBV6-2 or TRBV6-3 and TRBJ2-5, with 7 bases fitting TRBD1. J was trimmed by 4 bases and V by 1 base; bases with no gene match: 12. The CDR3 is 17 residues long. CDR1 is MNHEY and CDR2 is SVGEGT in the germline V gene. This CDR3 is CASSYLGDRAVSETQYF. CDR3 sequence (DNA): TGTGCCAGCAGTTACTTGGGTGACAGGGCCGTTTCAGAGACCCAGTACTTC.

The chain uses TRBV27 and TRBJ1-1; D gene ambiguous. V lost 2 bases to trimming and J lost 0 bases, with 13 bases between them. The CDR3 runs 16 residues. The germline gives CDR1 MNHEY, CDR2 SMNVEV (reference sequence). The CDR3 DNA follows: TGTGCCAGCAGTTTACTGGGCGACAAGATGAACACTGAAGCTTTCTTT. Translation: CASSLLGDKMNTEAFF.

This chain connects TRBV11-1 to TRBJ2-7, with 7 bases lining up with TRBD2. With V trimmed by 3 bases and J by 0 bases, 8 bases remained unmatched. Per the germline V gene, CDR1 is SGHAT and CDR2 is FQDESV (reference sequence). The CDR3 spans 16 residues. The CDR3 DNA follows: TGTGCCAGCAGCTTTTTTGCTAGCGGCAGCTCCTACGAGCAGTACTTC. Translated: CASSFFASGSSYEQYF. The whole variable domain, remainder taken from reference TRBV11-1 and TRBJ2-7, is EAEVAQSPRYKITEKSQAVAFWCDPISGHATLYWYRQILGQGPELLVQFQDESVVDDSQLPKDRFSAERLKGVDSTLKIQPAELGDSAMYLCASSFFASGSSYEQYFGPGTRLTVT.

The chain carries TRBV20-1 and TRBJ1-1; D gene ambiguous. Germline V gene sequence: CDR1 DFQATT, CDR2 SNEGSKA (reference sequence). V lost 6 bases, J lost 5 bases, and 7 bases lay in between. The CDR3 totals 10 residues. Here the CDR3 DNA reads TGCAGTGCCATTCGGACTGAAGCTTTCTTT. It yields the protein CSAIRTEAFF.

This chain links TRBV5-1 with TRBJ1-1, with TRBD1 identical over 7 bases. V lost 1 base, J lost 5 bases, and 5 bases stayed unmatched. The length of the CDR3 is 14 residues. Germline V gene data show CDR1 as SGHRS and CDR2 as YFSETQ. The CDR3 bases are TGCGCCAGCAGCTTGTTGTCAGGGGGTACTGAAGCTTTCTTT. Residues: CASSLLSGGTEAFF.

V usage is TRBV10-2 and J usage is TRBJ2-3; no clear D gene. The CDR3 is made up of 13 amino acids. The germline V gene has CDR1 WSHSY and CDR2 SAAADI. Trimming removed 2 bases at V and 2 bases at J, with 5 bases between. The CDR3, as DNA: TGCGCCAGCAGTGAGCTTCCCACAGATACGCAGTATTTT. Encoded protein: CASSELPTDTQYF.

The chain links TRBV27 to TRBJ1-5; the D gene is possibly TRBD1 (5 bases). The V and J ends lost 0 bases and 2 bases respectively, with 14 bases between them. The CDR3 covers 17 residues. Germline CDR1 is MNHEY and CDR2 is SMNVEV (reference sequence). CDR3 DNA: TGTGCCAGCAGTTTATCAAGGGGCACGGGGGGCAATCAGCCCCAGCATTTT. Translated: CASSLSRGTGGNQPQHF.

The CDR3 protein is CASSLDWRDGGLKRETQYF. The DNA of the CDR3 is TGTGCCAGCAGCTTAGATTGGCGTGACGGCGGGCTAAAAAGGGAGACCCAGTACTTC. The chain links TRBV7-8 to TRBJ2-5, with a tentative D call TRBD2 (5 bases). The CDR3 extends over 19 amino acids. Trimming shortened V by 1 base and J by 5 bases, and 26 bases separated the two germline ends. CDR1 is SGHVS, CDR2 FQNEAQ, per germline.

The chain couples TRBV19 to TRBJ2-1; possible D gene TRBD2, 6 bases. With 1 base removed from V and 4 bases from J, the gap between germline ends came to 11 bases. The CDR3 extends over 15 amino acids. CDR1 and CDR2 from the germline V gene are LNHDA and SQIVND (reference sequence). The CDR3 DNA reads as TGTGCCAGTAGTATAGCCCCAGGGACTTACAATGAGCAGTTCTTC. Amino acids: CASSIAPGTYNEQFF.

In its sample, this clone was seen once. This chain connects TRBV7-9 to TRBJ2-7; 11 bases map to TRBD2. V lost 5 bases, J lost 0 bases, and 9 bases stayed unmatched. This CDR3 comprises 17 residues. From germline, CDR1 is SEHNR and CDR2 FQNEAQ (reference sequence). CDR3 coding DNA: TGTGCCAGCAGCCAACAGGGGACTAGCGGTTACTCCTACGAGCAGTACTTC. Amino acid sequence: CASSQQGTSGYSYEQYF.

The V gene is TRBV7-6, the J gene TRBJ2-3, with a tentative D call TRBD2 (5 bases). CDR1 and CDR2 (germline): SGHVS, FNYEAQ. The CDR3 loop spans 17 amino acids. V was pared by 2 bases and J by 1 base, with 16 bases between. CDR3 sequence (DNA): TGTGCCAGCAGCTTAAGAGGGCCTTTACGTGGCACAGATACGCAGTATTTT. Translating it yields CASSLRGPLRGTDTQYF.

The rearrangement joins TRBV7-2 to TRBJ2-5; 7 nucleotides line up with TRBD1. The CDR3 is made up of 13 amino acids. The germline V gene encodes CDR1 SGHTA and CDR2 FQGNSA. The V segment lost 5 bases and the J segment 2 bases; nucleotides outside the gene matches: 2. The CDR3 sequence: CASSADRQETQYF. In DNA, the CDR3 is TGTGCCAGCAGCGCGGACAGGCAAGAGACCCAGTACTTC.

The rearrangement uses TRBV27 and TRBJ1-6; 9 nucleotides match TRBD1. Germline trimming cut 2 bases from V and 9 bases from J; bases unmatched to any gene: 8. Germline V gene lookup returns CDR1 MNHEY and CDR2 SMNVEV (reference sequence). The CDR3 sequence is 16 residues long. The DNA of the CDR3 is TGTGCCAGCAGTTTAATGTTAAGGACAGGGGCTTCACCCCTCCACTTT. This codes for CASSLMLRTGASPLHF.

This chain uses TRBV28 with TRBJ2-7, with 7 bases that match TRBD1. The CDR3 totals 15 residues. Trimming cost V 6 bases and J 2 bases; bases outside gene matches: 10. Germline CDR1 is MDHEN and CDR2 is SYDVKM. CDR3 sequence reads: CASRTTGPRTYEQYF. As DNA, the CDR3 is TGTGCCAGCAGAACGACAGGGCCAAGAACCTACGAGCAGTACTTC.

The gene calls are TRBV19 and TRBJ1-2; 8 nucleotides line up with TRBD1. From germline, CDR1 is LNHDA and CDR2 SQIVND (reference sequence). The CDR3 totals 15 residues. J was trimmed by 1 base and V by 5 bases; bases with no gene match: 6. CDR3 coding DNA: TGTGCCAGTAGTCGCGGACAGGGCTATAACTATGGCTACACCTTC. This sequence encodes CASSRGQGYNYGYTF.

This clone was found once. This chain links TRBV19 with TRBJ2-2; the D gene is possibly TRBD2 (6 bases). Trimming took 5 bases from V and 6 from J, leaving 16 bases between them. This CDR3 region has 15 residues. Germline CDR1 and CDR2: LNHDA and SQIVND (reference sequence). As DNA, the CDR3 is TGTGCCAGTAGTTCCTTCCCTGGACTATCCGGGGAGCTGTTTTTT. It yields the protein CASSSFPGLSGELFF. Full variable domain (missing parts from reference TRBV19 and TRBJ2-2): DGGITQSPKYLFRKEGQNVTLSCEQNLNHDAMYWYRQDPGQGLRLIYYSQIVNDFQKGDIAEGYSVSREKKESFPLTVTSAQKNPTAFYLCASSSFPGLSGELFFGEGSRLTVL.

CDR3 nucleotide sequence: TGTGCCAGCAGTTACTCCGGACAGGGGATAGGCCACGAGCAGTACTTC. It encodes CASSYSGQGIGHEQYF. V and J are TRBV6-5 and TRBJ2-7, with 9 nucleotides matching TRBD1. V lost 0 bases, J lost 5 bases, and 8 bases stayed unmatched. The CDR3 extends over 16 amino acids. Germline CDR1 reads MNHEY; CDR2 reads SVGAGI.

The J gene is TRBJ2-6, the V gene TRBV5-4; 11 positions agree with TRBD2. This CDR3 contains 17 residues. The germline V gene encodes CDR1 SGHNT and CDR2 YYREEE (reference sequence). V gave up 7 bases and J gave up 2 bases; unmatched junction bases: 8. The CDR3 region is CASHPLAGGTGANVLTF. The CDR3 region has the DNA TGTGCCAGCCACCCCCTAGCGGGAGGAACTGGGGCCAACGTCCTGACTTTC.

The gene calls are TRBV28 and TRBJ2-7; 16 positions agree with TRBD2. This CDR3 contains 17 residues. Germline assignment: CDR1 MDHEN and CDR2 SYDVKM. After removal of 4 bases from V and 2 bases from J, the junction contained 5 bases not matched to a gene. CDR3 sequence reads: CASSSPGTSGRAYEQYF. In DNA form, the CDR3 reads TGTGCCAGCAGTTCCCCCGGGACTAGCGGGAGGGCCTACGAGCAGTACTTC.

CDR3 nucleotide sequence: TGTGCCAGCAGTGGGGAGACAGTACGCGGGGCCAATCAGCCCCAGCATTTT. It is translated as CASSGETVRGANQPQHF. V usage is TRBV6-1 and J usage is TRBJ1-5; weak D call: TRBD1 (5 bases). Germline assignment: CDR1 MNHNS and CDR2 SASEGT. The CDR3 runs to 17 residues. The V gene lost 4 bases and the J gene lost 3 bases, with 19 bases spanning the gap.

The chain links TRBV2 to TRBJ2-3; D not resolved. Trimming pared 7 bases from V and 0 bases from J, leaving 8 bases between. Germline assignment: CDR1 SNHLY and CDR2 FYNNEI. The CDR3 totals 13 residues. CDR3 DNA: TGTGCCAGCATCACAGTAAGCACAGATACGCAGTATTTT. Its protein product is CASITVSTDTQYF.

The V call is TRBV24-1, the J call TRBJ1-5; D call uncertain. This CDR3 contains 14 residues. Germline loops: CDR1 KGHDR, CDR2 SFDVKD. Trimming left V 3 bases short and J 13 bases short, with 18 bases between. This chain's CDR3 is CATSDPTNRRVQHF. The CDR3 coding sequence is TGTGCCACCAGTGATCCGACTAATAGAAGGGTGCAGCATTTT.

The V call is TRBV4-1, the J call TRBJ2-1; D uncertain. CDR1 and CDR2 from the germline V gene are MGHRA and YSYEKL. Trimming cost V 2 bases and J 7 bases, with 6 bases left between them. The CDR3 length is 12 residues. CDR3 protein: CASSQRANEQFF. In DNA form, the CDR3 reads TGCGCCAGCAGCCAAAGAGCGAATGAGCAGTTCTTC.

The V gene is TRBV2, the J gene TRBJ1-2, with a possible D match to TRBD1 (6 bases). V was cut by 4 bases and J by 6 bases, with 12 bases left in between. From germline, CDR1 is SNHLY and CDR2 FYNNEI. This CDR3 is 13 amino acids long. The CDR3 reads CASSGGTGNGYTF. In DNA form, the CDR3 reads TGTGCCAGCAGTGGGGGTACAGGGAATGGCTACACCTTC. Complete variable domain (other parts from reference TRBV2 and TRBJ1-2): EPEVTQTPSHQVTQMGQEVILRCVPISNHLYFYWYRQILGQKVEFLVSFYNNEISEKSEIFDDQFSVERPDGSNFTLKIRSTKLEDSAMYFCASSGGTGNGYTFGSGTRLTVV.

This clone was observed a single time. The V call is TRBV6-5, the J call TRBJ2-7, with TRBD1 identical over 7 bases. Looked up from germline, CDR1 is MNHEY and CDR2 is SVGAGI. The CDR3 covers 15 residues. V was pared by 0 bases and J by 2 bases, with 4 bases of the junction left unmatched. Here the CDR3 DNA reads TGTGCCAGCAGTTACTCAGGACAGGAAACCTACGAGCAGTACTTC. Translating it yields CASSYSGQETYEQYF.

The chain uses TRBV2 and TRBJ2-5; 7 nucleotides line up with TRBD2. Trimming cost V 6 bases and J 2 bases; bases outside gene matches: 15. The CDR3 is made up of 17 amino acids. Germline V gives CDR1 SNHLY, CDR2 FYNNEI. Here the CDR3 reads CASSSDTRGRGQETQYF. CDR3 nucleotides: TGTGCCAGCAGCTCTGACACCCGGGGGAGGGGACAAGAGACCCAGTACTTC.

The chain recombines TRBV7-9 with TRBJ1-5; a possible D gene is TRBD1 (5 bases). CDR1 and CDR2 (germline): SEHNR, FQNEAQ (reference sequence). V was trimmed by 5 bases and J by 0 bases, leaving 14 bases between them. This CDR3 is built from 16 residues. The CDR3 DNA reads TGTGCCAGCAGCCCAGGGTCCGAAGATAGCAATCAGCCCCAGCATTTT. Protein product: CASSPGSEDSNQPQHF.

This clone was recorded only once. The V and J genes are TRBV6-1 and TRBJ2-4; TRBD2 might be the D (7 bases). Trimming pared 0 bases from V and 3 bases from J, leaving 18 bases between. The length of the CDR3 is 18 residues. CDR1 is MNHNS and CDR2 is SASEGT in the germline V gene. CDR3 nucleotide sequence: TGTGCCAGCAGTGAAGCGCTTCGCGGGGGCCGGGACAAAAACATTCAGTACTTC. As protein: CASSEALRGGRDKNIQYF.